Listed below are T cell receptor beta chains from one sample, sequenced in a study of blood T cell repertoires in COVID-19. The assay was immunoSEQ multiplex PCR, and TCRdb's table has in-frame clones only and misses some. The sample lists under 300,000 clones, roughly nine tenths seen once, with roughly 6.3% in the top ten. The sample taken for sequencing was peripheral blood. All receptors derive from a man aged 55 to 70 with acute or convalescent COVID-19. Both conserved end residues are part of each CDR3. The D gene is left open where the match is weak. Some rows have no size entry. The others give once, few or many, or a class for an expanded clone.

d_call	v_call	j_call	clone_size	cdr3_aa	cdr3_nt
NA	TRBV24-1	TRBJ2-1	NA	CATSRGTSEQFF	TGTGCCACCAGCAGGGGTACAAGTGAGCAGTTCTTC
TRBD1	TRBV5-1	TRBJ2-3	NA	CASSLAGTGADTQYF	TGCGCCAGCAGCTTGGCTGGGACAGGAGCAGATACGCAGTATTTT
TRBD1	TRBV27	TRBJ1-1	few	CASSLAGQGAAFF	TGTGCCAGCAGTTTAGCCGGACAGGGGGCTGCTTTCTTT
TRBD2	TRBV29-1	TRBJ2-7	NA	CSVESPGGGKQYF	TGCAGCGTTGAATCCCCGGGAGGGGGTAAGCAGTACTTC
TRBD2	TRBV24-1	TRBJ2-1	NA	CATSDLGLAGGINEQFF	TGTGCCACCAGTGACCTGGGACTAGCGGGAGGGATAAATGAGCAGTTCTTC
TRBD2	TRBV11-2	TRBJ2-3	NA	CASSLGSSGGIASTDTQYF	TGTGCCAGCAGCTTAGGGTCCAGCGGGGGAATCGCTAGCACAGATACGCAGTATTTT
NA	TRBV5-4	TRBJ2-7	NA	CASSLGGRARPYEQYF	TGTGCCAGCAGCTTGGGGGGGCGCGCTAGGCCCTACGAGCAGTACTTC
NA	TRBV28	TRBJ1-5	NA	CASRPPRVQPQHF	TGTGCCAGCAGACCGCCCCGGGTCCAGCCCCAGCATTTT
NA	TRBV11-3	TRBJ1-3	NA	CASSFSRNTIYF	TGTGCCAGCAGCTTTTCTAGAAACACCATATATTTT
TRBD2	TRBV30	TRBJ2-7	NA	CAFSQSLAGAYEQYF	TGTGCTTTCTCCCAGTCACTAGCGGGAGCCTACGAGCAGTACTTC
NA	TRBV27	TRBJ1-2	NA	CASSLTSTNYGYTF	TGTGCCAGCAGTCTCACATCGACTAACTATGGCTACACCTTC
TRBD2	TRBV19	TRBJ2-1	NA	CASSIAAGVGNEQFF	TGTGCCAGTAGTATAGCAGCGGGAGTAGGGAATGAGCAGTTCTTC
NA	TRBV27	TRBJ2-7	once	CASSLRGLSYEQYF	TGTGCCAGCAGTTTAAGAGGGCTGTCCTACGAGCAGTACTTC
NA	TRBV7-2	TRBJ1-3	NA	CASSLYPRSSGNTIYF	TGTGCCAGCAGCTTATATCCGCGGTCCTCTGGAAACACCATATATTTT
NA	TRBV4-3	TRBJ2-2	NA	CASSRKGGSGISNTGELFF	TGCGCCAGCAGCCGTAAGGGTGGTAGCGGTATATCGAACACCGGGGAGCTGTTTTTT
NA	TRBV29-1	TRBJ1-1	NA	CSARKQGMNTEAFF	TGCAGCGCCCGAAAGCAGGGTATGAACACTGAAGCTTTCTTT
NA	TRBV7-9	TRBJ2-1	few	CASSLKSAAEQFF	TGTGCCAGCAGCTTAAAGTCTGCGGCTGAGCAGTTCTTC
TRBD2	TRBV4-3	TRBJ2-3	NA	CASSHDGGGSGSSLADTQYF	TGCGCCAGCAGCCACGATGGGGGGGGTAGCGGGAGTAGTCTGGCAGATACGCAGTATTTT
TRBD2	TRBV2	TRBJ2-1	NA	CASGGSGRAVHEQFF	TGTGCCAGCGGGGGTAGCGGGAGAGCCGTACATGAGCAGTTCTTC
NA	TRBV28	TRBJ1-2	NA	CASSLSGTPYGYTF	TGTGCCAGCAGTTTAAGCGGGACACCCTATGGCTACACCTTC
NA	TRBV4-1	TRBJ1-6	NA	CASSPLGGRVDGSPLHF	TGCGCCAGCAGCCCCCTCGGGGGGCGGGTGGATGGCTCACCCCTCCACTTT
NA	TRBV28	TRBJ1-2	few	CASGLVYGRAGGYTF	TGTGCCAGCGGACTAGTTTACGGCAGGGCGGGTGGCTACACCTTC
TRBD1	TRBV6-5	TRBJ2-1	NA	CASGTGYYNEQFF	TGTGCCAGCGGGACAGGGTATTACAATGAGCAGTTCTTC
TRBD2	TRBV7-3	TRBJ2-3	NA	CASSLGRRLADSTDTQYF	TGTGCCAGCAGCTTAGGTCGCCGACTAGCGGACAGCACAGATACGCAGTATTTT
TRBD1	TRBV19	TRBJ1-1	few	CASSPRQGSNTEAFF	TGTGCCAGTAGTCCTCGACAGGGATCGAACACTGAAGCTTTCTTT
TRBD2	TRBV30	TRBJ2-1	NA	CAWSSGRTSGSINEQFF	TGTGCCTGGAGTTCGGGAAGGACTAGCGGGAGTATCAATGAGCAGTTCTTC
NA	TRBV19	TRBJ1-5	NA	CASGRPGQLNQPQHF	TGTGCCAGTGGACGACCCGGACAGCTCAATCAGCCCCAGCATTTT
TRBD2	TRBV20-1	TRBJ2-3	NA	CSASPMTSGLTDTQYF	TGCAGTGCGAGTCCCATGACTAGCGGGCTCACAGATACGCAGTATTTT
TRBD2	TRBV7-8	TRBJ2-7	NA	CASSPGTSGYEQYF	TGTGCCAGCAGCCCCGGGACTAGCGGTTACGAGCAGTACTTC
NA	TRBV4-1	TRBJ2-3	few	CASSERADSADTQYF	TGCGCCAGCAGCGAGCGGGCAGATAGTGCAGATACGCAGTATTTT
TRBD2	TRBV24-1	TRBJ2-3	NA	CATSDFSAKATSGFSDTQYF	TGTGCCACCAGTGATTTTTCGGCCAAGGCAACTAGCGGGTTTTCAGATACGCAGTATTTT
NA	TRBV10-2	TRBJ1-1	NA	CASSPETEAFF	TGCGCCAGCAGCCCGGAGACTGAAGCTTTCTTT
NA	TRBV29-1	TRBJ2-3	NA	CSVVPGTTSPQEARYF	TGCAGCGTTGTTCCGGGTACCACATCCCCCCAGGAGGCAAGGTATTTT